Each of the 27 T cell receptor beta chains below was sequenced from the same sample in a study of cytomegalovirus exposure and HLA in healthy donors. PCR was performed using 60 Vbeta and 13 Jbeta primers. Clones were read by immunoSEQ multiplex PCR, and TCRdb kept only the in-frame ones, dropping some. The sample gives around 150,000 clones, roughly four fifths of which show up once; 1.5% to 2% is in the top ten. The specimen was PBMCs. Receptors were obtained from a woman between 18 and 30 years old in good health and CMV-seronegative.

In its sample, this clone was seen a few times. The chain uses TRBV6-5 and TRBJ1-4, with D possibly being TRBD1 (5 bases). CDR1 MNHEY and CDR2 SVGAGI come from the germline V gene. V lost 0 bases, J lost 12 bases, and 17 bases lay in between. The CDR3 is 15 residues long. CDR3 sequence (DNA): TGTGCCAGCAGTTACTCGGGCCAGGGCTTTTTTGAACTGTTTTTT. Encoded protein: CASSYSGQGFFELFF.

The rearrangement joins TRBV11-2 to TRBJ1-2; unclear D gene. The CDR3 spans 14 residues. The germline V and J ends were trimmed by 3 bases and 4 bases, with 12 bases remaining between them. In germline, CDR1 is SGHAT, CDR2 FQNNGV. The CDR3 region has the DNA TGTGCCAGCAGCTTCGGACGGGGTAGCTATGGCTACACCTTC. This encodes CASSFGRGSYGYTF.

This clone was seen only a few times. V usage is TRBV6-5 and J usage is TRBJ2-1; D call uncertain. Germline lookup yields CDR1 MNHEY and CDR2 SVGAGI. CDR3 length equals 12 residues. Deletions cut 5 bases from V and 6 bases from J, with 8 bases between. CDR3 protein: CASSRNSNEQFF. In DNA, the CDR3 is TGTGCCAGCAGTCGGAACAGCAATGAGCAGTTCTTC.

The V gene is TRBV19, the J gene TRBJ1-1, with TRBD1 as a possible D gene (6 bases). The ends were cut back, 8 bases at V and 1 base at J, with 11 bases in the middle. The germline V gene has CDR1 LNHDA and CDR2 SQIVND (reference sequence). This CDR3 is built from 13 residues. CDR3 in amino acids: CASSLGGNTEAFF. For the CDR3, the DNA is TGTGCCAGTTCTCTAGGGGGGAACACTGAAGCTTTCTTT.

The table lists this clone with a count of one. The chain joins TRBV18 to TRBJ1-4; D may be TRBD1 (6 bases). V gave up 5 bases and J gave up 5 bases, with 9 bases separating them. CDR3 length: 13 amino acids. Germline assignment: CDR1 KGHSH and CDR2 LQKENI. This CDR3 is CASSRGTNEKLFF. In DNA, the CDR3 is TGTGCCAGCTCAAGGGGGACCAATGAAAAACTGTTTTTT.

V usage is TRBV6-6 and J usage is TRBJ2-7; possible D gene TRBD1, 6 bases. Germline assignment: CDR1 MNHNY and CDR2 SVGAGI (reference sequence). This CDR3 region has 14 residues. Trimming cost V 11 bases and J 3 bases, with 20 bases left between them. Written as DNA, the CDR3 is TGTGCCGTAAGCGCGAGGGGGATTGACTACGAGCAGTACTTC. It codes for CAVSARGIDYEQYF.

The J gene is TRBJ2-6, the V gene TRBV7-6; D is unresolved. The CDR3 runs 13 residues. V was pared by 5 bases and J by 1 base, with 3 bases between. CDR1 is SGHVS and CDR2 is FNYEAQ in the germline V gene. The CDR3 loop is CASSISGANVLTF. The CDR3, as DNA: TGTGCCAGCAGCATATCTGGGGCCAACGTCCTGACTTTC. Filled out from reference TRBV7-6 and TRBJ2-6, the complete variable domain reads GAGVSQSPRYKVTKRGQDVALRCDPISGHVSLYWYRQALGQGPEFLTYFNYEAQQDKSGLPNDRFSAERPEGSISTLTIQRTEQRDSAMYRCASSISGANVLTFGAGSRLTVL.

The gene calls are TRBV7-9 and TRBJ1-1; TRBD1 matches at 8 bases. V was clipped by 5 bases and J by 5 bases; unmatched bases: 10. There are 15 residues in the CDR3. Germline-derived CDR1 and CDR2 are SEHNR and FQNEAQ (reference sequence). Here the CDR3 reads CASSIRQGPKTEAFF. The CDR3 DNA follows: TGTGCCAGCAGCATAAGACAGGGGCCGAAAACTGAAGCTTTCTTT. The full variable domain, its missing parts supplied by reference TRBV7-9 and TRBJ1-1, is DTGVSQNPRHKITKRGQNVTFRCDPISEHNRLYWYRQTLGQGPEFLTYFQNEAQLEKSRLLSDRFSAERPKGSFSTLEIQRTEQGDSAMYLCASSIRQGPKTEAFFGQGTRLTVV.

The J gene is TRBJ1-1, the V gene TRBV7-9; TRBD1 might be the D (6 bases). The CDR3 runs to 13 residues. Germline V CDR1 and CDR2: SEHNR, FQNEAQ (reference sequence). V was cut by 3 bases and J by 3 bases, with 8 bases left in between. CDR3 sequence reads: CASSLGGHTEAFF. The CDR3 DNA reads TGTGCCAGCAGCTTGGGGGGGCACACTGAAGCTTTCTTT.

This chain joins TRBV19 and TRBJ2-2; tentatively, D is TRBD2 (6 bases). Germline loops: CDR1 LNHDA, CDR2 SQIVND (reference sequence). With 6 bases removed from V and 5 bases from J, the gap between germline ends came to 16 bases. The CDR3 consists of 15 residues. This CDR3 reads CASRRGGQGTGELFF. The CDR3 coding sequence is TGTGCCAGTAGAAGGGGAGGCCAAGGGACCGGGGAGCTGTTTTTT. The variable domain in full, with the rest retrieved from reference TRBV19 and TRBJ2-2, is DGGITQSPKYLFRKEGQNVTLSCEQNLNHDAMYWYRQDPGQGLRLIYYSQIVNDFQKGDIAEGYSVSREKKESFPLTVTSAQKNPTAFYLCASRRGGQGTGELFFGEGSRLTVL.

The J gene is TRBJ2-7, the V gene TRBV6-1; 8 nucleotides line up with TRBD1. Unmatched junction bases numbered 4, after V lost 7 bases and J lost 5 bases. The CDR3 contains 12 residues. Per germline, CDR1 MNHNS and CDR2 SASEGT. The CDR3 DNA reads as TGTGCCAGCAATCAGGGGGCGAACGAGCAGTACTTC. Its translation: CASNQGANEQYF.

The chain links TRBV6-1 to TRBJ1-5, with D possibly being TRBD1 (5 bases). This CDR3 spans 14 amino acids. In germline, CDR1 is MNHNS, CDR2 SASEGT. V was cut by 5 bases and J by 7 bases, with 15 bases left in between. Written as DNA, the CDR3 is TGTGCCAGCAGTAACGACCGAAGGGGCCAGCCCCAGCATTTT. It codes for CASSNDRRGQPQHF.

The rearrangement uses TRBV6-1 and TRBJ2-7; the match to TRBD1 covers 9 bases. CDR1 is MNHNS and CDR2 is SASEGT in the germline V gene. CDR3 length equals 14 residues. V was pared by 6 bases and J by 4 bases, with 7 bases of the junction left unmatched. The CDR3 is CASRPNRGLYEQYF. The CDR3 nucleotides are TGTGCCAGCAGACCTAACAGGGGGCTTTACGAGCAGTACTTC.

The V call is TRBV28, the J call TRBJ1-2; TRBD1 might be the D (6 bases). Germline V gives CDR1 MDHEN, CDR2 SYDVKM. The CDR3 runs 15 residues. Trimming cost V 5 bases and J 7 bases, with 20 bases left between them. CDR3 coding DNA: TGTGCCAGCAGTGAGGGCAGGCAGGGGTGGCGTGGCTACACCTTC. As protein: CASSEGRQGWRGYTF.

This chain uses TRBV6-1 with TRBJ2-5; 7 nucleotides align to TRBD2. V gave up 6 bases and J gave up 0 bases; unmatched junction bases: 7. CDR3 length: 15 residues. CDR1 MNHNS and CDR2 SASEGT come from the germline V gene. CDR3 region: CASSPWEGYQETQYF. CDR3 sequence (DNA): TGTGCCAGCAGCCCTTGGGAGGGGTACCAAGAGACCCAGTACTTC.

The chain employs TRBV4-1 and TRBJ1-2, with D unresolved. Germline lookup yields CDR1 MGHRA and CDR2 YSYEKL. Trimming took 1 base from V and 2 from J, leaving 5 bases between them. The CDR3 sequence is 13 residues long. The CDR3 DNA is TGCGCCAGCAGCCAAGCAGTAAACTATGGCTACACCTTC. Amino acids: CASSQAVNYGYTF.

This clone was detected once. The CDR3 sequence: CASSRTSGGAWDTQYF. For the CDR3, the DNA is TGTGCCAGTAGTAGGACTAGCGGGGGGGCGTGGGATACGCAGTATTTT. The genes are TRBV19 and TRBJ2-3; 15 bases fit TRBD2. From germline, CDR1 is LNHDA and CDR2 SQIVND (reference sequence). V was pared by 4 bases and J by 6 bases, with 5 bases of the junction left unmatched. The CDR3 length is 16 residues.

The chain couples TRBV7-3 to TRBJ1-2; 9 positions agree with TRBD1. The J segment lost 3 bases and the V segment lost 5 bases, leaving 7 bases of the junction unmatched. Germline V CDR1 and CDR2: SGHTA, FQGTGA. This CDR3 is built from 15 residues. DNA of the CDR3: TGTGCCAGCAGCCCGGGACAGGGTGGAGACTATGGCTACACCTTC. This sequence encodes CASSPGQGGDYGYTF.

The CDR3 loop reads CASSLGTPGADTQYF. The CDR3 DNA reads TGCGCCAGCAGCCTCGGGACCCCGGGGGCAGATACGCAGTATTTT. The V and J genes are TRBV5-1 and TRBJ2-3; D perhaps matches TRBD2 (6 bases). The V end was cut by 4 bases, the J end by 4 bases, with 16 bases between. This CDR3 is built from 15 residues. Germline CDR1 SGHRS, CDR2 YFSETQ.

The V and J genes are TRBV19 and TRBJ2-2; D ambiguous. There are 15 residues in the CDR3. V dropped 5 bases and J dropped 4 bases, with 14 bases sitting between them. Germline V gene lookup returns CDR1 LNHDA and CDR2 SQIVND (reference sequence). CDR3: CASSGSLVSTGELFF. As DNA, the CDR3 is TGTGCCAGTAGTGGAAGTCTAGTATCCACCGGGGAGCTGTTTTTT.

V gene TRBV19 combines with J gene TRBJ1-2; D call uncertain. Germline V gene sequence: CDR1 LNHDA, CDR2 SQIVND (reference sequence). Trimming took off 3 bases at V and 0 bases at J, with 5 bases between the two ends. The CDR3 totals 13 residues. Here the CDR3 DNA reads TGTGCCAGTAGTATCTTATCTAACTATGGCTACACCTTC. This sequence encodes CASSILSNYGYTF.

Here the CDR3 reads CASSISGTATDIQYF. CDR3 sequence (DNA): TGTGCCAGCAGCATTTCCGGGACAGCTACCGACATTCAGTACTTC. The genes are TRBV9 and TRBJ2-4; TRBD1 agrees at 7 bases. The CDR3 loop spans 15 amino acids. V was clipped by 4 bases and J by 8 bases; unmatched bases: 12. CDR1 is SGDLS and CDR2 is YYNGEE in the germline V gene.

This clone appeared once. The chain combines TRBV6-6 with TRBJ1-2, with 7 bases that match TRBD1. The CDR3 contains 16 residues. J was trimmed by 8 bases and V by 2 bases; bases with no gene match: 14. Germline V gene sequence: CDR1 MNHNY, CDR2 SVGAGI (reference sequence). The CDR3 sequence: CASSYRRRNTDRGYTF. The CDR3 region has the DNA TGTGCCAGCAGTTACCGCAGAAGAAACACGGACAGGGGCTACACCTTC.

For the CDR3, the DNA is TGTGCCTGGAGTGTATCGAGTAGCGGGACCCCCTACGAGCAGTACTTC. This codes for CAWSVSSSGTPYEQYF. The rearrangement links TRBV30 to TRBJ2-7; 8 nucleotides agree with TRBD2. CDR3 length: 16 amino acids. J lost 2 bases, V lost 0 bases, and 9 bases had no gene match. Germline V gene sequence: CDR1 GTSNPN, CDR2 SVGIG (reference sequence).

CDR3 region: CASSSTWAGAGEQYF. Here the CDR3 DNA reads TGTGCCAGCAGCTCCACTTGGGCAGGGGCTGGGGAGCAGTACTTC. The rearrangement joins TRBV7-8 to TRBJ2-7; perhaps TRBD1 as D (6 bases). V gave up 4 bases and J gave up 7 bases, with 20 bases separating them. The CDR3 runs to 15 residues. Germline lookup yields CDR1 SGHVS and CDR2 FQNEAQ.

CDR3 amino acids: CASSPRAGGPPDTQYF. In DNA, the CDR3 is TGTGCCAGCAGCCCAAGAGCGGGAGGGCCCCCAGATACGCAGTATTTT. The chain joins TRBV7-8 to TRBJ2-3, with 10 positions matching TRBD2. Germline V gene data show CDR1 as SGHVS and CDR2 as FQNEAQ. J was trimmed by 4 bases and V by 5 bases; bases with no gene match: 9. The CDR3 length is 16 residues.

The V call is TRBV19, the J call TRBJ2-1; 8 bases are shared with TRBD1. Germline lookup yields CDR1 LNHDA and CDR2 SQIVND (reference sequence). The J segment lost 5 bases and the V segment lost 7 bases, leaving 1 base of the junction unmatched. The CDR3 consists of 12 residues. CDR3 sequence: CASNRGDNEQFF. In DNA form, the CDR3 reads TGTGCCAGTAACAGGGGGGACAATGAGCAGTTCTTC.